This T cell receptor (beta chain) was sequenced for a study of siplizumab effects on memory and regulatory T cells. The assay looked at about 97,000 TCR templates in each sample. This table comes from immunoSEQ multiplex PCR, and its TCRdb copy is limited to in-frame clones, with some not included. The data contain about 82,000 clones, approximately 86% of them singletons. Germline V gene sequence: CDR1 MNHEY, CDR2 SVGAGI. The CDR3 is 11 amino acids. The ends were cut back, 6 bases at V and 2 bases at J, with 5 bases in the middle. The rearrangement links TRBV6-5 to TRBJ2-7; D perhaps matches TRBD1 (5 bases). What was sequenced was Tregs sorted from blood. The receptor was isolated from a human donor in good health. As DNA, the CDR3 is TGTGCCAGCAGGGGGCCCTACGAGCAGTACTTC. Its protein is CASRGPYEQYF.